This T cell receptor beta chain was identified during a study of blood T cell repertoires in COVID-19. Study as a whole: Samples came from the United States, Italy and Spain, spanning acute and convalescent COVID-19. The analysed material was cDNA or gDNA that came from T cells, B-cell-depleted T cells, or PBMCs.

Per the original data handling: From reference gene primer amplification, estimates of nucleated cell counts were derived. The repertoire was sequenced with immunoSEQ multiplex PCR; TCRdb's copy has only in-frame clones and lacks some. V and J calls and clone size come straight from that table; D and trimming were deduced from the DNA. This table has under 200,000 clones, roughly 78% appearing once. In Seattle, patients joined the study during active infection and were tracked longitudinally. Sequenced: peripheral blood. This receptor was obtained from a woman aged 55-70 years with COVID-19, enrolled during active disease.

CDR3 sequence reads: CASSIGQSNQPQHF. CDR3 bases: TGTGCCAGTAGTATAGGACAGAGCAATCAGCCCCAGCATTTT. This chain connects TRBV19 to TRBJ1-5, with TRBD1 as a possible D gene (5 bases). CDR1 is LNHDA, CDR2 SQIVND, per germline (reference sequence). This CDR3 is 14 amino acids long. V lost 1 base to trimming and J lost 1 base, with 5 bases between them.